This T cell receptor (beta chain) originates from a study of blood T cell repertoires in COVID-19. About the study: Donors in the United States, Italy and Spain gave samples during acute or convalescent COVID-19.

The data were produced by immunoSEQ multiplex PCR, yet TCRdb's version contains in-frame clones alone and is incomplete. Among around 70,000 clones, roughly 87% were seen once, and the ten largest hold 29%. Germline CDR1 MDHEN, CDR2 SYDVKM. Between the trimmed V and J ends, which lost 8 bases and 0 bases, there was a span of 4 bases. The CDR3 runs to 11 residues. This clonotype was sampled from a woman at least 80 years old with active or convalescent COVID-19. This rearrangement joins TRBV28 to TRBJ1-2; D gene uncertain. The source material was peripheral blood. As DNA, the CDR3 is TGTGCCAGCGCTACTAACTATGGCTACACCTTC. Protein sequence: CASATNYGYTF.